This T cell receptor (beta chain) was found in a study of cytomegalovirus exposure and HLA in healthy donors (dated by TCRdb to about 2017). Broadly, across the study: According to an earlier analysis of 587 of the donors, roughly 180 million T cells yielded 90 million to 140 million unique TCR beta sequences and around 280 Gb of sequence data. Roughly 300 gigabases of sequencing data and tens of millions of unique TCR sequences made up an early release that covered approximately 650 HLA-typed donors. Among the approximately 430 genotyped donors, approximately 82% belonged to the genetic ancestry cluster associated with self-reported Caucasian donors. The study aimed to test whether signatures of past pathogen exposure could be identified by cataloging public T cell receptors. The T cell repertoires of some 700 subjects were profiled by immunosequencing and related to cytomegalovirus serostatus. In addition to the first cohort of hundreds of subjects, a separate validation cohort of about 120 different subjects was used. To predict cytomegalovirus infection status, the study brought together high-throughput TCR immunosequencing, statistical association of individual TCRs with disease status, and machine learning. A later analysis re-examined previously published TCR beta repertoires from about 700 donors and added high-resolution HLA genotyping to investigate patterns of TCR occurrence. Rather than using new phenotypic data, the later analysis identified candidate immune exposures from TCR beta sequences and from how often those sequences occurred across donors. An earlier analysis of 587 of the donors used high-throughput TCR beta sequencing to judge whether each TCR beta V gene segment behaved as functional or pseudogenic. Alongside the repertoire data, information on donor age, sex, ethnicity and CMV serostatus was compiled. A later genetic analysis used genome-wide SNP genotypes for 398 of the 666 donors, treating that subset as a discovery cohort. Every discovery cohort repertoire had been produced on one sequencing platform. HLA typing included class I and class II loci at four-digit resolution. Typing coverage varied by locus: roughly 620-630 donors for A, B, C, DRB1 and DQB1; 522 for DQA1; nearly 610 for DPA1; some 470 for DPB1. Because of strong linkage in the cohort, roughly five DR-DQ haplotypes were treated as single units for association and clustering. Among around 400 genotyped donors of the cohort, an average of roughly 230,000 unique TCR beta nucleotide sequences was sequenced per donor, of which about 19% were non-productive.

The cohort comprised approximately 700 healthy bone marrow donors. At the time of sampling, all cohort members were nominally healthy, though unrecorded immune exposures were likely present. The donor was CMV seronegative and belonged to the group of 352 seronegative cohort members. A peripheral blood sample was collected from each donor, and TCR beta sequencing was performed on peripheral blood mononuclear cells. The Qiagen DNeasy Blood Extraction Kit was used to extract genomic DNA from the blood cell samples. General findings and caveats noted by the study authors: Assigning TCR associations to individual alleles was difficult when HLA alleles, especially DR and DQ, strongly co-occurred. Immune exposure information for the cohort was limited to CMV serostatus. Three of the identified cytomegalovirus-associated TCR beta chains were confirmed in vitro to be specific for cytomegalovirus antigens. A further reported finding was that TCR beta sequences accurately predicted the HLA-A and HLA-B alleles for most subjects in the first cohort. A cluster of highly shared sequence variants was judged likely to be a technical artifact of the sequencing pipeline. It was suggested by the authors that the approach could potentially be generalized to other disease states and immunological phenotypes. The classifier was reported to diagnose cytomegalovirus status with high specificity and sensitivity in both the original cohort and the validation cohort. Most TCR sequences were observed very rarely across donors, whereas some public TCRs were present in many individuals. Several of the top co-occurrence clusters appeared to be linked to parvovirus B19, influenza, CMV and Epstein-Barr virus, according to a later analysis. Because counts were too low, under 20 rarely observed V segments, including chromosome 9 orphons, were left out of the earlier analysis of about 620 of the donors. Correlated functional status among segregating V segments might be attributable to linkage disequilibrium, but an unknown experimental factor could not be ruled out. Presence/absence analyses assumed roughly uniform sequencing depth across donors, an assumption that may not hold. In an earlier analysis of 587 of the donors, most TCR beta V segments appeared in productive rearrangements about 87% or about 30% of the time, broadly matching IMGT annotations. In a later analysis, TCR association rates were found to vary across HLA loci, with the most associated TCRs seen for DRB1 alleles and the fewest for HLA-C alleles. Compared with the 666-donor mean, donors in an Asian-associated ancestry cluster had fewer N-insertions in productive TCRs, according to a later genetic analysis. At a false discovery rate of 0.05, a later analysis linked around 17,000 TCR beta sequences to specific HLA alleles. In a later analysis, HLA-associated TCR beta chains were found to be more clonally expanded and to have lower generation probabilities than equally common non-associated chains. Some IMGT-functional V segments, including TRBV6-2 and TRBV6-3, could not be distinguished by the 87-base-pair reads and were therefore excluded. The study gave a list of 150 to 200 TCR beta chains associated with cytomegalovirus. According to a later analysis, most CMV-associated TCR beta chains appeared to be HLA-restricted, and the HLA associations seemed to be driven largely by CMV exposure. In this cohort, only TCR beta chains were sequenced, and detectable features were limited by the absence of alpha or paired-chain data. HLA typing was unavailable for some donors at each locus, so association tests used only the typed subset. An association between a missense DCLRE1C variant and V-gene and J-gene trimming of TCR beta chains was found in a later genetic analysis and replicated in an independent cohort.

Points on this clone: This clone's antigen is unknown.

The library was produced with the immunoSEQ multiplex PCR assay. For the multiplex PCR, a mixture combining 60 forward primers for TCR Vbeta segments and 13 reverse primers for TCR Jbeta segments was used. The CDR3 region of rearranged TCR beta genes was amplified from genomic DNA by a multiplex PCR assay. The Illumina HiSeq System was used to sequence the amplified TCR beta libraries as 87-base-pair reads. Per the original workflow: Across the 670 or so repertoires, a later analysis counted roughly 77 million unique TCR beta chains, around 11 million of which were shared by at least two donors. Raw reads were error-corrected and collapsed into unique sequences by a nearest-neighbor algorithm in which closely related sequences were merged to remove PCR and sequencing errors. Alignment of CDR3 sequences to IMGT reference sequences was used to assign V, D and J gene segments. For a sequence to be retained, at least a six-nucleotide match to both a V gene segment and a J gene segment was required. Rearrangements were classified as productive when the CDR3 lacked stop codons and remained in frame with V and J, and all other rearrangements were classified as non-productive. Following IMGT convention, CDR3 was defined as the stretch from the second conserved V-encoded cysteine up to the conserved J-encoded phenylalanine. Sequences without an unambiguous match to a single V gene segment were excluded from the earlier analysis of about 630 of the donors. An earlier analysis of over 450 of the donors classified V segments as functional when productive rearrangements were above 56.7% and as segregating when the standard deviation between donors was above 5%. To diagnose cytomegalovirus status from the catalog of TCR beta chain sequences, a statistical classification framework was built. V and J gene assignment, in a later analysis, came from comparing TCR nucleotide sequences with IMGT/GENE-DB human TR gene sequences. A later analysis assigned CDR3 sequences and most-parsimonious VDJ recombination scenarios with the TCRdist pipeline. A later analysis defined each TCR beta chain by its CDR3 amino acid sequence plus V-gene family, and excluded reads lacking a unique V-gene family. To address suspected cross-contamination and a sequencing artifact, a later analysis removed 592 highly shared, low-generation-probability nucleotide sequences. For each public chain, a later analysis derived a clonal expansion index from normalized ranks of inferred template counts within each repertoire. In a later analysis, generation probabilities were computed with a VDJ recombination model fitted to out-of-frame rearrangements, and the resulting probabilities were checked against IGoR. Hypergeometric tests were used in a later analysis to score TCR-TCR, TCR-HLA and TCR-CMV co-occurrence, with a repertoire-size bias correction applied to the TCR pairs. To estimate false discovery rates, a later analysis permuted the HLA or CMV assignments 20 times. In a later analysis, co-occurring TCRs were grouped using DBSCAN, with TCRdist sequence similarity added in when clustering inside HLA-allele-positive subsets. For co-occurrence clustering, repertoires with fewer than 30,000 or more than 120,000 public chains were excluded, along with roughly 5 repertoires with anomalous nucleotide sharing. TCRdb provides this immuneACCESS table in a form limited to in-frame rearrangements. Some clones are lacking; in checked studies, under half of them reflect an unresolved V gene, and why the rest are absent is not known. V and J calls and clone size are as listed in that table; D and trimming were resolved from the DNA. This sample's table has entries for about 120,000 clones. The ten largest clones capture around 3.6% of the sample.

Spanning cysteine to phenylalanine, the CDR3 consists of 15 amino acids. Of the read, only the CDR3 DNA is kept; its 45 bases are in frame from base 1. CDR1 and CDR2, per the germline V gene, are SGHRS and YFSETQ. Sequencing was performed on PBMCs. The clonotype originates from a man younger than 35 in good health and CMV-seronegative. The chain uses TRBV5-1 and TRBJ2-5, and perhaps TRBD2 as D gene, on 5 matching bases. The DNA end favors TRBJ2-7, so the J call may be wrong. CDR3 sequence: CASSTLAGTSHEQYF. The nucleotide sequence reads as follows: TGCGCCAGCAGCACCTTAGCCGGCACTAGTCACGAGCAGTACTTC.